This T cell receptor (beta chain) was sequenced during a study of T cells after yellow fever vaccination. 5'RACE template switching generated TCR cDNA, adding a universal primer site and UMIs. In TCRdb, the 5' RACE reads were re-called with MiXCR into one record per CDR3 protein. This sample carries 300,000 to 350,000 distinct CDR3 sequences, 3.5% to 4.5% of them seen once, and the ten largest clones take 19%. This clonotype was seen ten or more times. What it binds is unknown. Study observations and caveats: Once the booster was given, most primary-vaccination clones reappeared, at 95% to 98% for CD4 and roughly 91% for CD8.

The sequence came from a man aged 18 to 30 who received the YFV17D yellow fever vaccine. Sequenced here: PBMCs, sampled 15 days after the yellow fever booster vaccination.

CDR3 loop: CASGTGNSYEQYF. The CDR3 DNA reads as TGCGCCAGCGGGACCGGGAACTCCTACGAGCAGTACTTC. The chain has TRBV5-1 and TRBJ2-7; D tentatively reads TRBD1 or TRBD2 (5 bases each). The CDR3 loop spans 13 amino acids. Germline assignment: CDR1 SGHRS and CDR2 YFSETQ. V dropped 7 bases and J dropped 0 bases, with 11 bases sitting between them.